The present T cell receptor beta chain was sequenced within a study of OX40 agonist ivuxolimab in advanced cancers. About the investigation overall: Ivuxolimab was an agonistic, fully human IgG2 monoclonal antibody directed against OX40 (CD134), a costimulatory receptor. Patients were allowed to have had prior anti-PD-1, anti-PD-L1 or anti-CTLA-4 therapy, and roughly two fifths of the dose-escalation patients had been treated with checkpoint inhibitors. The monotherapy dose-escalation portion (N ≈ 56 patients) of the phase I ivuxolimab trial is reported in the paper. Intravenous ivuxolimab was administered to patients every 2 weeks at six dose levels: 0.01, 0.1, 0.3, 1.5, 3 and 10 mg/kg. Partial responses occurred in three dose-escalation patients: two with cutaneous melanoma and one with hepatocellular carcinoma. In the dose-escalation cohort, 70% to 90% of patients were male, and the mean age was around 65 years with a range of about 20 to 79. The point of sequencing TCRbeta in the periphery was to test whether ivuxolimab changed TCR sequence diversity and drove clonal T-cell expansion. Of the roughly 50 dose-escalation patients, hepatocellular carcinoma was present in about 20, melanoma in about 15, renal cell carcinoma in 9 and head and neck cancer in 9. The paper's findings and limits, for the study overall: On average, CD8+ T cells showed more expanded clones than CD4+ T cells after ivuxolimab. Low levels of normalized T-cell clonal expansion were also shown by some nonresponding patients. The antigen specificity of the clonally expanded peripheral T cells was not determined. In the 0.1-3.0 mg/kg groups, partial responders had among the lowest normalized peripheral clonal expansion, particularly in CD8+ T cells. Clonal expansion of both CD4+ and CD8+ blood T cells was observed from baseline to week 6 at doses 0.1 to 3.0 mg/kg.

To sequence the TCRbeta CDR3 region, genomic DNA was isolated from the sorted cells. TCRbeta CDR3 regions were sequenced using the immunoSEQ Assay. The source is immuneACCESS, and TCRdb retained only in-frame sequences with V and J called. Part of the clones is not carried over; for the studies checked, unresolved V genes explain less than half of this, and the remainder is unexplained. This sample has 65,000 to 100,000 clones in its table, and roughly 94% of those were observed once. Together, the top ten hold over 8.5% of the sample. Patients with autoimmune disease history or receiving systemic immunosuppression were excluded from the trial. Peripheral blood for TCR sequencing was collected from all dose cohorts at baseline, on cycle 4 day 1, and on cycle 7 day 1. The samples were taken from a phase I, first-in-human, multicenter, open-label dose-escalation trial of ivuxolimab. The trial enrolled adults with locally advanced or metastatic head and neck squamous cell, hepatocellular, melanoma or renal cell carcinoma. Before TCR sequencing, CD4+ T cells and CD8+ T cells were sorted from peripheral blood as separate populations.

Concerning this clone: Its antigen is currently not known. Qualities for individual bases were not recorded, and no much larger clone is one base off.

CDR1 SEHNR and CDR2 FQNEAQ were looked up in the germline V gene (reference sequence). The CDR3 sequence holds 15 residues, the cysteine and phenylalanine included. Of all the DNA, just the CDR3 is kept, 45 bases in frame from base 1. V and J lose 7 bases and 1 base, and a span of 16 bases separates them. The source material was CD4+ or CD8+ T cells sorted from blood, sampled in a trial of the OX40 agonist ivuxolimab. The source of this sequence is an adult with an advanced solid tumor such as melanoma, head and neck, liver or kidney cancer. The chain is made from TRBV7-9 and TRBJ1-1; a tentative D call is TRBD1 (5 bases match). The nucleotide sequence is given as TGTGCCAGCACTCACTTTAGGGGAGGGAACACTGAAGCTTTCTTT. The encoded protein is CASTHFRGGNTEAFF.